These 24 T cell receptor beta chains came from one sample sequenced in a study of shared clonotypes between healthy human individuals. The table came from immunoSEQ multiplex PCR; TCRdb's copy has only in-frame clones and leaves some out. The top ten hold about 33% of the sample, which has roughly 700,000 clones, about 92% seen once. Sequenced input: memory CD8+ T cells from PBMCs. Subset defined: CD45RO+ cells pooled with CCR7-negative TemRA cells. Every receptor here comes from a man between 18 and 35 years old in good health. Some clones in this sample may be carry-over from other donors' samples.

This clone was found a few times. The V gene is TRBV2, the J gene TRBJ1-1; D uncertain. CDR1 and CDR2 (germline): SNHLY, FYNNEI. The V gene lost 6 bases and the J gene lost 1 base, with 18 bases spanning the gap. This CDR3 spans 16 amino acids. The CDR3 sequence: CASSGRIVATNTEAFF. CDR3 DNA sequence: TGTGCCAGCAGCGGCAGGATTGTAGCTACGAACACTGAAGCTTTCTTT. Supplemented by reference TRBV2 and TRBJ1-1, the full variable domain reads EPEVTQTPSHQVTQMGQEVILRCVPISNHLYFYWYRQILGQKVEFLVSFYNNEISEKSEIFDDQFSVERPDGSNFTLKIRSTKLEDSAMYFCASSGRIVATNTEAFFGQGTRLTVV.

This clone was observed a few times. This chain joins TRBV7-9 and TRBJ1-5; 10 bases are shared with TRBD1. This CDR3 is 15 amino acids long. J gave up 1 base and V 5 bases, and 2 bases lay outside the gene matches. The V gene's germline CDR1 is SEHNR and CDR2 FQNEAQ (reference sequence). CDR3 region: CASSTDRGSNQPQHF. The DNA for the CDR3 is TGTGCCAGCAGCACGGACAGGGGGAGCAATCAGCCCCAGCATTTT.

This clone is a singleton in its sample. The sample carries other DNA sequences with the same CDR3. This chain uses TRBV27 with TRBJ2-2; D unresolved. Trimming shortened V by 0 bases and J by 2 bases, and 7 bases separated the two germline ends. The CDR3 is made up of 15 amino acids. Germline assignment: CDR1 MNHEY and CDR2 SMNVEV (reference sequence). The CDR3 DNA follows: TGTGCCAGCAGTTTATCCGGCGCTAACACCGGGGAGCTGTTTTTT. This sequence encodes CASSLSGANTGELFF.

The CDR3 nucleotides read TGTGCCACCAGCAGAGACCCGAGGAACACTGAAGCTTTCTTT. The encoded protein is CATSRDPRNTEAFF. V and J are TRBV15 and TRBJ1-1; unclear D gene. CDR1 and CDR2 from the germline V gene are LNHNV and YYDKDF (reference sequence). V lost 0 bases to trimming and J lost 1 base, with 6 bases between them. The CDR3 consists of 14 residues.

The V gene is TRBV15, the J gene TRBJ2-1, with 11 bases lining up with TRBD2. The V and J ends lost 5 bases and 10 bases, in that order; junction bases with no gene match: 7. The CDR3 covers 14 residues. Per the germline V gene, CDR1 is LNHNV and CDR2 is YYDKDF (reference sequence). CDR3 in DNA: TGTGCCACCAGCGGGGGGACTAGCGGACCAGAGCAGTTCTTC. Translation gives CATSGGTSGPEQFF.

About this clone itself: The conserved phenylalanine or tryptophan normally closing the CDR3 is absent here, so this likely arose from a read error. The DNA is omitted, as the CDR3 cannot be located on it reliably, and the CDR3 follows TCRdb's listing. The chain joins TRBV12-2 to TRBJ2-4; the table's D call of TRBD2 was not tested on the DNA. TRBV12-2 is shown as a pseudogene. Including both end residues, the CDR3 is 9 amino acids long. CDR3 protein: CASRPGLME.

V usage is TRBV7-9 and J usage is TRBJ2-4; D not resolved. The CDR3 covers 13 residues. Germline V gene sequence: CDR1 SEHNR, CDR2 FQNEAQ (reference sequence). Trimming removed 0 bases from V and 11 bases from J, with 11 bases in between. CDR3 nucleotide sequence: TGTGCCAGCAGCTTAGCTAGGTCTGATGTTCAGTACTTC. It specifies CASSLARSDVQYF.

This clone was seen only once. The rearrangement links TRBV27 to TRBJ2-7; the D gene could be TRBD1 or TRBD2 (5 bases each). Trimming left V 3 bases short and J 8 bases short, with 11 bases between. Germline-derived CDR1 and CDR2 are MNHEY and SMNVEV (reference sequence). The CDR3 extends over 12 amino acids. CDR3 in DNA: TGTGCCAGCAGTTTTGTTTCGGGGCAGCAGTACTTC. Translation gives CASSFVSGQQYF.

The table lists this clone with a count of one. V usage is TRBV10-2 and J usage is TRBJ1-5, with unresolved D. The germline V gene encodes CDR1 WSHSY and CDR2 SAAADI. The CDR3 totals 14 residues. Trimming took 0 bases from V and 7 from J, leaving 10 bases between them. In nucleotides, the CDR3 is TGCGCCAGCAGTGAGTCGAATCCTGAACAGCCCCAGCATTTT. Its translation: CASSESNPEQPQHF.

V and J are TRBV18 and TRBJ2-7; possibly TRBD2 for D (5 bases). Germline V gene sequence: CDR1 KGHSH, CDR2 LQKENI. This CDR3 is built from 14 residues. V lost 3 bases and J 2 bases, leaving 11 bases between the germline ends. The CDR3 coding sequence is TGTGCCAGCTCACCGGGAGAGTATCCCTACGAGCAGTACTTC. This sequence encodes CASSPGEYPYEQYF.

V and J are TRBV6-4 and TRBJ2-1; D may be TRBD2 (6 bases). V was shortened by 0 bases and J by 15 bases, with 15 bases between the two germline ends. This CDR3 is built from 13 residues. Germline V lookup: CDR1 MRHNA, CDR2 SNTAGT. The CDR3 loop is CASSDSGGPGWFF. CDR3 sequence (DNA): TGTGCCAGCAGTGACTCGGGGGGTCCCGGTTGGTTCTTC.

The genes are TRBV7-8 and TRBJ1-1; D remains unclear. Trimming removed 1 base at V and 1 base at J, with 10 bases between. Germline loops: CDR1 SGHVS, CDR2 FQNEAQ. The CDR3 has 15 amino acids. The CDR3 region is CASSLELSANTEAFF. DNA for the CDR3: TGTGCCAGCAGCTTAGAACTTTCAGCGAACACTGAAGCTTTCTTT. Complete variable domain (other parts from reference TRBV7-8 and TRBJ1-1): GAGVSQSPRYKVAKRGQDVALRCDPISGHVSLFWYQQALGQGPEFLTYFQNEAQLDKSGLPSDRFFAERPEGSVSTLKIQRTQQEDSAVYLCASSLELSANTEAFFGQGTRLTVV.

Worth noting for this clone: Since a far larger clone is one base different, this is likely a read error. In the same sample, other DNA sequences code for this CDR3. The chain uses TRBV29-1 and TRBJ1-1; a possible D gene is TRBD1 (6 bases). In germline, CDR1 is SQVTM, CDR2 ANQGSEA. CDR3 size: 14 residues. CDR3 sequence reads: CSAVMTGLNTEAFF. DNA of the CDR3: TGCAGCGCCGTTATGACAGGTCTGAACACTGAGGCTTTCTTT.

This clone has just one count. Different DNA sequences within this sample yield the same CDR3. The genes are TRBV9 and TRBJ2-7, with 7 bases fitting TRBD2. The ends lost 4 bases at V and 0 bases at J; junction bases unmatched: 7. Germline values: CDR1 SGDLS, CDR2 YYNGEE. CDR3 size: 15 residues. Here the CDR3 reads CASSPGASGSYEQYF. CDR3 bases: TGTGCCAGCAGCCCTGGGGCTAGCGGCTCCTACGAGCAGTACTTC.

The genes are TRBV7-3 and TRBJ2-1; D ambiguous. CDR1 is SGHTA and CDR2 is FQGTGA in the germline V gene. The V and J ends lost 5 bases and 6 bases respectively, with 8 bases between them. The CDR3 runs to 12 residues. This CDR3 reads CASSREPNEQFF. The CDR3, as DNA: TGTGCCAGCAGCCGTGAGCCCAATGAGCAGTTCTTC. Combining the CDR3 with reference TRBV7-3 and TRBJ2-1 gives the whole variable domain GAGVSQTPSNKVTEKGKYVELRCDPISGHTALYWYRQSLGQGPEFLIYFQGTGAADDSGLPNDRFFAVRPEGSVSTLKIQRTERGDSAVYLCASSREPNEQFFGPGTRLTVL.

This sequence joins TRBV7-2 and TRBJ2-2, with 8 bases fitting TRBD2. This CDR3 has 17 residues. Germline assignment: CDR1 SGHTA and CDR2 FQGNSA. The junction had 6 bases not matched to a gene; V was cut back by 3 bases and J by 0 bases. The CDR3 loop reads CASSFGSSGPNTGELFF. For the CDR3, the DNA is TGTGCCAGCAGCTTCGGATCTAGCGGGCCGAACACCGGGGAGCTGTTTTTT.

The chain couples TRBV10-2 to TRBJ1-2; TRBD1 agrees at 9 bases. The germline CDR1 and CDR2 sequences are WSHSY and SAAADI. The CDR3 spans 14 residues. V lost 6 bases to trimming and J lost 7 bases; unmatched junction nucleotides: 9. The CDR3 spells CASSSTGGFFGYTF. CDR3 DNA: TGCGCCAGCAGCTCAACAGGGGGCTTCTTTGGCTACACCTTC.

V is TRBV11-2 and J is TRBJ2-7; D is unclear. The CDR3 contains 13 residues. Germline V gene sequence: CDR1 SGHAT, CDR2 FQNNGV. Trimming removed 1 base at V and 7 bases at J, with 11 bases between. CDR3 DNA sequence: TGTGCCAGCAGCTTAGGTTGGCGGAATGAGCAGTACTTC. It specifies CASSLGWRNEQYF.

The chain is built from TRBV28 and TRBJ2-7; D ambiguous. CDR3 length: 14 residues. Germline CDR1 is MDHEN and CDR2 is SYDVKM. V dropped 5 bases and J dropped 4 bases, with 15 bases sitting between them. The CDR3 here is CASSPSPLGYEQYF. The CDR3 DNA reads TGTGCCAGCAGTCCCTCCCCCCTGGGGTACGAGCAGTACTTC.

The CDR3 here is CASRSTGTGNHYSNQPQHF. The CDR3 DNA follows: TGTGCCAGCAGATCTACCGGGACAGGGAACCACTATAGCAATCAGCCCCAGCATTTT. This chain connects TRBV28 to TRBJ1-5; 9 bases align to TRBD1. CDR1 and CDR2 (germline): MDHEN, SYDVKM. The trim removed 6 bases at V and 0 bases at J, leaving 15 bases unmatched. The CDR3 extends over 19 amino acids.

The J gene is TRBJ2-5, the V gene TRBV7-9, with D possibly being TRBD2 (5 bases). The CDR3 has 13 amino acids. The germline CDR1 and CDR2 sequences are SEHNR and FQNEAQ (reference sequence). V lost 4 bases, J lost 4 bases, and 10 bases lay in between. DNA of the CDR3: TGTGCCAGCAGCTCCGGGAACCGAGAGACCCAGTACTTC. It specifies CASSSGNRETQYF.

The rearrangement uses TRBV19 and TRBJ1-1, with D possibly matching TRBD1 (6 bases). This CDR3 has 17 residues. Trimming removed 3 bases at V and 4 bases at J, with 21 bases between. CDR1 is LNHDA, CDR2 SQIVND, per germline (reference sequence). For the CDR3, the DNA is TGTGCCAGTAGTATTCAGCTCGCGACTCACAGGGTCACTGAAGCTTTCTTT. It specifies CASSIQLATHRVTEAFF.

DNA of the CDR3: TGCGCCAGCAGCCAAGAAGGCTTCTCTGGGGCCAACGTCCTGACTTTC. Amino acids: CASSQEGFSGANVLTF. The chain has TRBV4-3 and TRBJ2-6, with D unclear. There are 16 residues in the CDR3. Trimming shortened V by 0 bases and J by 0 bases, and 6 bases separated the two germline ends. Germline V gene sequence: CDR1 LGHNA, CDR2 YSLEER.

The CDR3 loop reads CASSGQGGAYEQYF. CDR3 coding DNA: TGTGCCAGCAGCGGGCAGGGGGGCGCCTACGAGCAGTACTTC. The chain links TRBV7-2 to TRBJ2-7; a weak D match, TRBD1 (7 bases). Trimming pared 5 bases from V and 2 bases from J, leaving 13 bases between. CDR1 SGHTA and CDR2 FQGNSA come from the germline V gene. The CDR3 is 14 amino acids.